Here is one TCR beta chain with its context. The V end lost 7 bases, the J end lost 2 bases, and 18 bases lay between the germline ends. Looked up from germline, CDR1 is SQVTM and CDR2 is ANQGSEA. CDR3 length equals 15 residues. The repertoire was sequenced with immunoSEQ multiplex PCR; TCRdb's copy has only in-frame clones and lacks some. The sample contains 60,000 to 85,000 clones, roughly 94% of which appear only once. The sample belongs to a study of T cell changes during pregnancy in multiple sclerosis. The rearrangement links TRBV29-1 to TRBJ2-1; D might be TRBD2 (6 bases). Sequenced here: peripheral blood, sampled in the third trimester of pregnancy. This receptor was identified in a female donor with multiple sclerosis, enrolled in a pregnancy study. The CDR3 spells CSAGFSGYTYNEQFF. The CDR3 DNA is TGCAGCGCCGGATTCAGCGGGTATACCTACAATGAGCAGTTCTTC.